The sequence of this T cell receptor beta chain was determined in a study of regulatory T cells in long-lasting Graves disease. The time point here: newly diagnosed GD, antithyroid drugs for less than 3 months. The TCR library was made from RNA extracted from PBMCs. Relying on iRepertoire HTBI primers and Arm-PCR of CDR3 regions, the team built TCR beta libraries. TCRdb re-called the multiplex PCR reads with MiXCR, one entry per CDR3 protein. In the table there are 350,000 to 500,000 distinct CDR3 sequences, roughly 17% of which are singletons. In its sample, this clonotype was seen many times. V lost 8 bases, J lost 5 bases, and 21 bases lay in between. This CDR3 comprises 14 residues. CDR1 is DFQATT, CDR2 SNEGSKA, per germline (reference sequence). These data are also associated with another study on T cells in Graves' hyperthyroidism and ophthalmopathy. That work contributes: Lactation, pregnancy, other autoimmune disease or uncontrolled infection excluded patients. The TCR CDR3 first-round RT-PCR relied on the HTBI primer set.

This TCR came from a woman in her 30s with Graves disease. Material: peripheral blood mononuclear cells (PBMCs), obtained at new diagnosis, from a patient treated with antithyroid drugs. The V call is TRBV20-1, the J call TRBJ2-5; D not resolved. In DNA, the CDR3 is TGCAGTTCACCGATTACCGGGTTTGGCGAGACCCAGTACTTC. This encodes CSSPITGFGETQYF.